This TCR beta chain stems from a study of cytotoxic CD8 clonotypes in ibrutinib-treated CLL. The wider study: Averaging across samples gave about 240,000 productive templates and 75,000 to 100,000 productive rearrangements.

The source of about 2 micrograms of genomic DNA for TCR beta libraries was cryopreserved PBMCs. Using immunoSEQ multiplex PCR, the repertoire was profiled, and TCRdb retains in-frame clones only, with some absent. The sample contains roughly 150,000 clones, less than 85% of which appear only once. CDR1 is MNHEY and CDR2 is SMNVEV in the germline V gene (reference sequence). CDR3 size: 17 residues. J gave up 0 bases and V 5 bases, and 6 bases lay outside the gene matches. The sequence was obtained from a human donor with chronic lymphocytic leukemia. This rearrangement joins TRBV27 to TRBJ2-1; 11 nucleotides align to TRBD2. The material was PBMCs, obtained after 24 months of ibrutinib treatment. In DNA form, the CDR3 reads TGTGCCAGCAGTCTTAGCGGGGGGGTCAGCTCCTACAATGAGCAGTTCTTC. The encoded protein is CASSLSGGVSSYNEQFF.